The 24 T cell receptor beta chains below all came from one sample that was sequenced in a study of blood T cell repertoires in COVID-19. Here immunoSEQ multiplex PCR was the method, and the copy in TCRdb shows in-frame clones only, minus some. The sample records about 310,000 clones, 89% being singletons. Sequenced material: PBMCs or T cells enriched from blood (not recorded which). These TCRs come from a woman in her thirties or forties who had recovered from COVID-19.

The chain is built from TRBV7-2 and TRBJ1-6; D not resolved. The V end lost 0 bases, the J end lost 6 bases, and 6 bases lay between the germline ends. Germline CDR1 is SGHTA and CDR2 is FQGNSA. The CDR3 is 14 residues long. CDR3 DNA: TGTGCCAGCAGCTTAGCCGGTTTTAATTCACCCCTCCACTTT. Encoded protein: CASSLAGFNSPLHF.

The chain uses TRBV7-2 and TRBJ2-3; 8 bases are shared with TRBD2. Per the germline V gene, CDR1 is SGHTA and CDR2 is FQGNSA. Unmatched junction bases numbered 6, after V lost 5 bases and J lost 5 bases. CDR3 length: 14 amino acids. CDR3 in amino acids: CASSQTSVQDTQYF. The CDR3 DNA reads as TGTGCCAGCAGCCAGACTAGCGTCCAAGATACGCAGTATTTT. Using reference TRBV7-2 and TRBJ2-3 for the parts outside the CDR3, the full variable domain is GAGVSQSPSNKVTEKGKDVELRCDPISGHTALYWYRQSLGQGLEFLIYFQGNSAPDKSGLPSDRFSAERTGGSVSTLTIQRTQQEDSAVYLCASSQTSVQDTQYFGPGTRLTVL.

Here the CDR3 reads CASSQVSGTEAFF. In DNA, the CDR3 is TGTGCCAGCAGCCAAGTTTCGGGGACTGAAGCTTTCTTT. The V gene is TRBV3-1 (or the pseudogene TRBV3-2), the J gene TRBJ1-1; no clear D. Germline CDR1 and CDR2: LGHDT and YNNKEL (reference sequence). The CDR3 spans 13 residues. Trimming pared 1 base from V and 5 bases from J, leaving 8 bases between.

This clone was seen only a few times. The V call is TRBV29-1, the J call TRBJ2-7; 10 bases fit TRBD1. The CDR3 is made up of 13 amino acids. The V gene's germline CDR1 is SQVTM and CDR2 ANQGSEA. Trimming cost V 7 bases and J 3 bases; bases outside gene matches: 6. CDR3 sequence: CSGLGQGGYEQYF. The CDR3 DNA reads as TGCAGCGGATTAGGACAGGGGGGCTACGAGCAGTACTTC.

The chain has TRBV28 and TRBJ2-2; 10 nucleotides line up with TRBD1. This CDR3 region has 15 residues. Germline V gives CDR1 MDHEN, CDR2 SYDVKM. V was pared by 6 bases and J by 5 bases, with 6 bases of the junction left unmatched. The CDR3: CASSRTGGNTGELFF. CDR3 nucleotides: TGTGCCAGCAGCCGGACAGGGGGAAATACCGGGGAGCTGTTTTTT.

The chain recombines TRBV28 with TRBJ2-7; the match to TRBD1 covers 8 bases. Germline CDR1 and CDR2: MDHEN and SYDVKM. V dropped 6 bases and J dropped 2; count of bases not matched to a gene: 9. The CDR3 has 15 residues. The chain's CDR3 is CASRTNRGIPYEQYF. CDR3 coding DNA: TGTGCCAGCAGGACCAACAGGGGGATCCCCTACGAGCAGTACTTC.

Notes on this clone: This specimen includes other DNA sequences encoding the same CDR3. The chain couples TRBV30 to TRBJ1-2; a possible D gene is TRBD1 (5 bases). Between the trimmed V and J ends, which lost 2 bases and 3 bases, there was a span of 19 bases. The germline gives CDR1 GTSNPN, CDR2 SVGIG (reference sequence). The CDR3 sequence is 16 residues long. The CDR3 DNA sequence: TGTGCCTGGAGTATCCTCCAGGCACAGGAAGACTATGGCTACACCTTC. This encodes CAWSILQAQEDYGYTF.

A note on this clone: Because it lacks the conserved phenylalanine or tryptophan at the end, this CDR3 is likely a read error. The limits of the CDR3 on the DNA are not certain, so only TCRdb's listed CDR3 is given. CDR3 amino acids: CASTPNSLVV. The chain links TRBV11-1 to TRBJ1-1; TRBD1, the table's D call, lacks a check against the DNA. Germline V CDR1 and CDR2: SGHAT, FQDESV (reference sequence). With termini counted, the CDR3 has 10 amino acids.

This clone occurred once. As DNA, the CDR3 is TGTGCCAGCAGCCAAACCTCGGAGGGGGAGACCCAGTACTTC. This gives the protein CASSQTSEGETQYF. The J gene is TRBJ2-5, the V gene TRBV3-1 (or the pseudogene TRBV3-2), with D possibly being TRBD2 (6 bases). This CDR3 has 14 residues. Germline V gene data show CDR1 as LGHDT and CDR2 as YNNKEL (reference sequence). Trimming cost V 2 bases and J 5 bases, with 12 bases left between them.

The chain combines TRBV9 with TRBJ2-7; 7 positions match TRBD2. Trimming cost V 3 bases and J 7 bases; bases outside gene matches: 16. This CDR3 contains 16 residues. Looked up from germline, CDR1 is SGDLS and CDR2 is YYNGEE. The CDR3 region is CASSATSGGTLFEQYF. As DNA, the CDR3 is TGTGCCAGCAGCGCCACTTCGGGGGGAACATTGTTTGAGCAGTACTTC.

J is TRBJ2-1 and V is TRBV5-1; the match to TRBD2 covers 9 bases. The V gene's germline CDR1 is SGHRS and CDR2 YFSETQ. The CDR3 runs 15 residues. Trimming removed 1 base from V and 2 bases from J; junction bases left unmatched: 1. The CDR3, as DNA: TGCGCCAGCAGCTTGAGCGGGGGGCCCTACAATGAGCAGTTCTTC. This codes for CASSLSGGPYNEQFF.

This clone was recorded only once. V gene TRBV6-6 combines with J gene TRBJ2-2; D unresolved. Germline V gene data show CDR1 as MNHNY and CDR2 as SVGAGI (reference sequence). Trimming removed 6 bases at V and 4 bases at J, with 12 bases between. The CDR3 extends over 14 amino acids. The CDR3 sequence: CASSLVSSTGELFF. The CDR3 DNA follows: TGTGCCAGCAGCCTAGTTTCTTCCACCGGGGAGCTGTTTTTT.

The chain joins TRBV6-5 to TRBJ2-5; 9 bases are shared with TRBD1. The CDR3 contains 15 residues. V lost 2 bases to trimming and J lost 4 bases; unmatched junction nucleotides: 5. Germline-derived CDR1 and CDR2 are MNHEY and SVGAGI. The CDR3 spells CASSYGTGTGETQYF. The CDR3 region has the DNA TGTGCCAGCAGTTACGGGACAGGGACTGGAGAGACCCAGTACTTC.

This clone was seen only once. The V call is TRBV5-5, the J call TRBJ2-3; tentatively, D is TRBD1 (5 bases). Germline CDR1 reads SGHKS; CDR2 reads YYEKEE (reference sequence). The V gene lost 5 bases and the J gene lost 1 base, with 11 bases spanning the gap. The CDR3 spans 14 residues. CDR3 sequence reads: CASSYRWGTDTQYF. CDR3 bases: TGTGCCAGCAGTTACAGGTGGGGCACAGATACGCAGTATTTT.

The genes are TRBV7-9 and TRBJ2-7, with 8 nucleotides matching TRBD2. Germline V gene lookup returns CDR1 SEHNR and CDR2 FQNEAQ (reference sequence). This CDR3 is built from 14 residues. The V and J ends lost 4 bases and 2 bases, in that order; junction bases with no gene match: 4. CDR3 nucleotides: TGTGCCAGCAGCTCTCTTAGCGGGGCCTACGAGCAGTACTTC. It codes for CASSSLSGAYEQYF.

This clone was counted only a few times. This chain connects TRBV11-2 to TRBJ2-7; 10 positions match TRBD2. The length of the CDR3 is 14 residues. Trimming removed 5 bases from V and 0 bases from J; junction bases left unmatched: 1. From germline, CDR1 is SGHAT and CDR2 FQNNGV. CDR3 sequence reads: CASSVAGGSYEQYF. DNA for the CDR3: TGTGCCAGCAGCGTAGCGGGAGGCTCCTACGAGCAGTACTTC.

The gene calls are TRBV6-4 and TRBJ1-6; possibly TRBD1 for D (5 bases). The V gene's germline CDR1 is MRHNA and CDR2 SNTAGT. The CDR3 length is 14 residues. With 4 bases removed from V and 7 bases from J, the gap between germline ends came to 11 bases. The CDR3 loop is CASSAQGLNSPLHF. The CDR3 region has the DNA TGTGCCAGCAGTGCGCAGGGTTTGAATTCACCCCTCCACTTT.

The chain is built from TRBV7-2 and TRBJ2-7, with D perhaps matching TRBD1 (6 bases). Trimming shortened V by 0 bases and J by 2 bases, and 14 bases separated the two germline ends. Germline V CDR1 and CDR2: SGHTA, FQGNSA. The CDR3 has 16 amino acids. CDR3 region: CASSLAAQGTTYEQYF. CDR3 bases: TGTGCCAGCAGCTTAGCAGCACAGGGTACAACCTACGAGCAGTACTTC.

The chain is built from TRBV30 and TRBJ1-3; D possibly corresponds to TRBD1 (6 bases). CDR3 length: 15 residues. Trimming left V 4 bases short and J 4 bases short, with 17 bases between. In germline, CDR1 is GTSNPN, CDR2 SVGIG (reference sequence). CDR3 bases: TGTGCCTGGATCCTCCCCGGGACAACGGGAAACACCATATATTTT. This encodes CAWILPGTTGNTIYF.

V and J are TRBV7-2 and TRBJ2-5; possibly TRBD1 for D (6 bases). Germline CDR1 and CDR2: SGHTA and FQGNSA. The CDR3 consists of 13 residues. V was cut by 5 bases and J by 0 bases, with 7 bases left in between. CDR3 in amino acids: CASSRDNQETQYF. The CDR3 nucleotides are TGTGCCAGCAGCCGGGACAACCAAGAGACCCAGTACTTC.

This clone was observed a single time. This chain uses TRBV19 with TRBJ1-2; TRBD1 matches 8 bases. The CDR3 runs 14 residues. Germline V gene sequence: CDR1 LNHDA, CDR2 SQIVND (reference sequence). The J segment lost 5 bases and the V segment lost 3 bases, leaving 5 bases of the junction unmatched. The DNA of the CDR3 is TGTGCCAGTAGTATGGCAGGGGGCAGTTATGGCTACACCTTC. Translated: CASSMAGGSYGYTF.

Details on this clone: A read error may produce the germline difference seen at one junction end. The CDR3 DNA reads TGTGCTAGCAGCCCCCGGACAGGGGACTCTAGCACAGATACGCAGTATTTT. It is translated as CASSPRTGDSSTDTQYF. The rearrangement uses TRBV7-7 and TRBJ2-3; 9 nucleotides agree with TRBD1. CDR1 and CDR2 (germline): SSHAT, FNYEAQ (reference sequence). The CDR3 covers 17 residues.

The chain employs TRBV7-2 and TRBJ2-2; 14 bases are a match to TRBD2. Germline CDR1 and CDR2: SGHTA and FQGNSA. The junction had 6 bases not matched to a gene; V was cut back by 2 bases and J by 4 bases. CDR3 length: 18 residues. CDR3 coding DNA: TGTGCCAGCAGCTTATCTCCGGGACTAGCGGGGGTCACCGGGGAGCTGTTTTTT. It is translated as CASSLSPGLAGVTGELFF. Full variable domain (remainder filled in from reference TRBV7-2 and TRBJ2-2): GAGVSQSPSNKVTEKGKDVELRCDPISGHTALYWYRQSLGQGLEFLIYFQGNSAPDKSGLPSDRFSAERTGGSVSTLTIQRTQQEDSAVYLCASSLSPGLAGVTGELFFGEGSRLTVL.

CDR3 residues: CASSLGNKKAFF. The CDR3 DNA follows: TGTGCCAGCAGCCTCGGTAATAAGAAGGCTTTCTTT. The V and J genes are TRBV7-9 and TRBJ1-1, with D unresolved. Germline CDR1 reads SEHNR; CDR2 reads FQNEAQ (reference sequence). The CDR3 consists of 12 residues. V gave up 5 bases and J gave up 11 bases, with 15 bases separating them.